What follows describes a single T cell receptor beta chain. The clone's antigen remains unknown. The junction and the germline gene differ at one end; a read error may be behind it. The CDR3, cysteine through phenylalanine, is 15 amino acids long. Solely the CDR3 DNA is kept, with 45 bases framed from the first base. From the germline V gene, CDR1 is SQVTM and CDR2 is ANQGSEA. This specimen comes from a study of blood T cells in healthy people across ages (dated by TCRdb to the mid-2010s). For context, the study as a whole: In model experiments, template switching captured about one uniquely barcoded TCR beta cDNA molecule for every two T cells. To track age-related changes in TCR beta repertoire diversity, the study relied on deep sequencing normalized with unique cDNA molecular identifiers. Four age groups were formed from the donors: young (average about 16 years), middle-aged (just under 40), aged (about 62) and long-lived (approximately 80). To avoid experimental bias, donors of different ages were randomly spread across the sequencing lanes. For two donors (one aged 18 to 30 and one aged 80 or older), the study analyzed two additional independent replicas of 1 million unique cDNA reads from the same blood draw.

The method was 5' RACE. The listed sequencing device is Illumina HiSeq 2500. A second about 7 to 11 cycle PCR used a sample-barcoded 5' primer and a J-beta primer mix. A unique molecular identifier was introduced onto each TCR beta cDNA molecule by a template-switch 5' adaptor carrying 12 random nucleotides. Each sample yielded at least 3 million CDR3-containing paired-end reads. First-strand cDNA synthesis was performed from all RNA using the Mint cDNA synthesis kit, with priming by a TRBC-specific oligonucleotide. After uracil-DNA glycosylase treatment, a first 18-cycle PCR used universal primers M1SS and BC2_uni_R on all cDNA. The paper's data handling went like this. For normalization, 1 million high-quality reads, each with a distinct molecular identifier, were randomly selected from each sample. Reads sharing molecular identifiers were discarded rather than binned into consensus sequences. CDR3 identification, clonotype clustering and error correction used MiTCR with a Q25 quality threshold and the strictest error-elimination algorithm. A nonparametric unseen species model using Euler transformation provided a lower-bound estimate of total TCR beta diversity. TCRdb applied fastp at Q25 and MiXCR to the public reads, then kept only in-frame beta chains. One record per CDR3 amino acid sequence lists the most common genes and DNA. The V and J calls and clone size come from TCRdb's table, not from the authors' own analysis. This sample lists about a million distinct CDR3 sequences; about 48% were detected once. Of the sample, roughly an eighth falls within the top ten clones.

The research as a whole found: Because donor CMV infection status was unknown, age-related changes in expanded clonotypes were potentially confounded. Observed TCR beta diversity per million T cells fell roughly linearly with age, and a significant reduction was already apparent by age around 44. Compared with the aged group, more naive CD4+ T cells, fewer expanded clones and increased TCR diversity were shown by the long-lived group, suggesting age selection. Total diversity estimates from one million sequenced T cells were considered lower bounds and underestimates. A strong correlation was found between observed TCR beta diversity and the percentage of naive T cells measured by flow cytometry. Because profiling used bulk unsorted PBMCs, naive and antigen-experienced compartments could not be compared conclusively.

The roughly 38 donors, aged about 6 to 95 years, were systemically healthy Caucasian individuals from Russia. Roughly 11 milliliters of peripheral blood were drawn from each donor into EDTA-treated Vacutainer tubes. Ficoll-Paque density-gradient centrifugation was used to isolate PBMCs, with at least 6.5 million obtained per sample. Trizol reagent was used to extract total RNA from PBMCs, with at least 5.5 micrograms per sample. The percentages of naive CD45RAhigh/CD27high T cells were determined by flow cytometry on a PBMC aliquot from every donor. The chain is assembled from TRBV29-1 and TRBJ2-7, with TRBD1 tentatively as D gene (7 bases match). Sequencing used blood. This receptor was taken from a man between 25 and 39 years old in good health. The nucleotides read TGCAACGTTGAAGCGTTGGGCCAGGGGGGCTACGAGCAGTACTTC. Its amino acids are CNVEALGQGGYEQYF.